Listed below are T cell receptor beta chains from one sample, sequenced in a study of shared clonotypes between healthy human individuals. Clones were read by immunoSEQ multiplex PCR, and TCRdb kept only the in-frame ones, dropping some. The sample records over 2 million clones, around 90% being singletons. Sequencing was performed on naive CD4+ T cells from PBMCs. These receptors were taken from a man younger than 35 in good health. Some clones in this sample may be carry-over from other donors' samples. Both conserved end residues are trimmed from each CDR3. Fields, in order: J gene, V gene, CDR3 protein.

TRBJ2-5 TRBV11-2 ASSLGREGAETQY
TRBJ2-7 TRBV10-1 ASSAHLDSYEQY
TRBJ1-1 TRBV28 ASTGFQEGVAF
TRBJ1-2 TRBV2 ASTFTGNYGYT
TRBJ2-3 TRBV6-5 ASSDRITDTQY
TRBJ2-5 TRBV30 AWRTPGQGIETQY
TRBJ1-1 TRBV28 ASSPWTGEVNTEAF
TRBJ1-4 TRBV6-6 ASSPREKLF
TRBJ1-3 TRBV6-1 ASSVTGSGNTIY
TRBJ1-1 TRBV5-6 ASSPGPTVMNTEAF
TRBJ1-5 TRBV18 ASSQVLNQPQH
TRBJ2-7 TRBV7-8 ASSRGAGQGIGEQY
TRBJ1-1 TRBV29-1 SVGGLGGTEAF
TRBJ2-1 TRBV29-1 SVEVRDRTSYNEQF
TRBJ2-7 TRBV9 ASSAGVSYEQY
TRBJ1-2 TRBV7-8 ASGHYRGSNYGYT
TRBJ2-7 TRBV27 ASSFKAGLYHEQY
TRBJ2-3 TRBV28 ASTQPGQRADTQY
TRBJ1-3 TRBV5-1 ASSLDAGSGNTIY
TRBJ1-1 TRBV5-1 ASSSGSTNEAF
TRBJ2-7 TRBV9 ASSFTGANHEQY
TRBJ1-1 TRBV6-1 ATFRGLGTEAF
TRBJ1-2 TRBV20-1 SAGEGGYT
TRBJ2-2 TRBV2 ASSGEWHTGELF
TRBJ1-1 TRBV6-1 ASRDRGAGEAF
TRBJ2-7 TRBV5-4 ASSPRGQGAYEQY
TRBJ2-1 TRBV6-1 ASSERVGSGGLARGNEQF
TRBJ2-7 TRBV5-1 ASSLGSISYEQY
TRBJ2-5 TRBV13 ASSLRRGETQY
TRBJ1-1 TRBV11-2 ASSLLTTRGREAF
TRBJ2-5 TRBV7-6 ASSLETSGAPQY
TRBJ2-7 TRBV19 ASRDRGSSYEQY
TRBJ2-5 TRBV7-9 ASSLNSEETQY
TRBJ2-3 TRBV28 ASRKPSLREMIDTQY
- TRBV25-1 ASSEGQASTYEQY
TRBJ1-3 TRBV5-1 ASSQRQGGNTIY
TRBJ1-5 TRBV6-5 ASSYSGGDNQPQH
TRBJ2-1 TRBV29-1 SVGTTGLKF
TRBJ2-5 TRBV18 ASSTGGRETQY